This T cell receptor (beta chain) was captured in a study of blood T cell repertoires in COVID-19. V lost 4 bases to trimming and J lost 3 bases, with 16 bases between them. The length of the CDR3 is 16 residues. Germline V CDR1 and CDR2: MDHEN, SYDVKM. Data came from immunoSEQ multiplex PCR; TCRdb stores just in-frame clones and leaves some out. The sample contains hundreds of thousands of clones, just over 85% of which appear only once. This clone was detected only once. The chain recombines TRBV28 with TRBJ1-5; perhaps TRBD1 as D (5 bases). Sequenced input: PBMCs or T cells enriched from blood (not recorded which). The receptor's source is a young man who had recovered from COVID-19. CDR3 region: CASSSLTPGVNQPQHF. The CDR3 DNA is TGTGCCAGCAGTTCCCTCACCCCGGGGGTCAATCAGCCCCAGCATTTT.